These 27 T cell receptor beta chains came from one sample sequenced in a study of shared clonotypes between healthy human individuals. The protocol was immunoSEQ multiplex PCR, while the TCRdb copy is restricted to in-frame clones and leaves out a portion. Of about 1 million clones in the sample, about 75% were seen once. The specimen was memory CD4+ T cells sorted from blood. The subset was: CD45RA-negative fraction. These receptors were obtained from a man in his late teens or twenties in good health.

This chain links TRBV7-2 with TRBJ2-5; D gene unclear. The DNA end lines up better with TRBJ2-7; the J call may be wrong. Germline V gives CDR1 SGHTA, CDR2 FQGNSA. This CDR3 has 13 residues. CDR3 sequence reads: CASSSALSYEQYF. Here the CDR3 DNA reads TGTGCCAGCAGCTCCGCTCTCTCCTACGAGCAGTACTTC.

This clone has a single count. The chain combines TRBV5-5 with TRBJ2-1, with D perhaps given as TRBD1 or TRBD2 (5 bases each). Trimming cost V 2 bases and J 6 bases, with 12 bases left between them. The CDR3 consists of 14 residues. Germline-derived CDR1 and CDR2 are SGHKS and YYEKEE (reference sequence). In DNA, the CDR3 is TGTGCCAGCAGCTTTAACGGGGCCACCAATGAGCAGTTCTTC. Translation gives CASSFNGATNEQFF.

The chain employs TRBV6-6 and TRBJ2-7; D perhaps matches TRBD2 (7 bases). This CDR3 has 13 residues. V lost 7 bases and J lost 6, with 16 bases in between. Germline CDR1 MNHNY, CDR2 SVGAGI (reference sequence). The CDR3: CASNKGGAVEQYF. The DNA of the CDR3 is TGTGCCAGCAATAAAGGGGGGGCGGTCGAGCAGTACTTC.

The chain links TRBV5-1 to TRBJ2-2, with TRBD2 matching over 12 bases. CDR1 is SGHRS and CDR2 is YFSETQ in the germline V gene. The junction had 4 bases not matched to a gene; V was cut back by 4 bases and J by 3 bases. CDR3 length: 16 amino acids. The CDR3 here is CASSPSGGADTGELFF. The CDR3 region has the DNA TGCGCCAGCAGCCCTAGCGGGGGGGCCGACACCGGGGAGCTGTTTTTT.

The chain combines TRBV5-1 with TRBJ1-5; D unclear. Germline V gives CDR1 SGHRS, CDR2 YFSETQ. CDR3 length: 15 residues. Trimming left V 3 bases short and J 4 bases short, with 14 bases between. This chain's CDR3 is CASSSTPGQNQPQHF. The DNA of the CDR3 is TGCGCCAGCAGCTCCACCCCGGGCCAGAATCAGCCCCAGCATTTT.

This chain's CDR3 is CASATTGGRETQYF. In DNA, the CDR3 is TGTGCTAGTGCCACGACAGGGGGGAGAGAGACCCAGTACTTC. The chain is built from TRBV12-5 and TRBJ2-5; 9 nucleotides agree with TRBD1. V shed 7 bases and J 4 bases; nucleotides not matched to a gene: 7. The CDR3 spans 14 residues. Germline values: CDR1 LGHNT, CDR2 FRNRAP.

This chain connects TRBV4-1 to TRBJ2-7; D is undetermined. V was clipped by 0 bases and J by 3 bases, with 12 bases between them. The CDR3 covers 15 residues. The germline gives CDR1 MGHRA, CDR2 YSYEKL. The CDR3 sequence is CASSQDSQKLYEQYF. CDR3 nucleotides: TGCGCCAGCAGCCAAGACTCCCAGAAGCTCTACGAGCAGTACTTC.

The chain combines TRBV4-3 with TRBJ2-1, with 7 bases fitting TRBD2. The junction had 1 base not matched to a gene; V was cut back by 4 bases and J by 4 bases. The CDR3 totals 13 residues. Germline loops: CDR1 LGHNA, CDR2 YSLEER. DNA for the CDR3: TGCGCCAGCAGCCTCGGGGGGTACAATGAGCAGTTCTTC. It codes for CASSLGGYNEQFF.

Regarding this clone: This is likely an artifact of a read error, given a far larger clone one base away. Other DNA sequences in this specimen translate into the identical CDR3. The CDR3 loop is CASSTGNTEAFF. DNA of the CDR3: TGCGCCAGCAGCACGGGGAACACTGAAGCTTTCTTT. The J gene is TRBJ1-1, the V gene TRBV5-1; the D is unclear. Germline CDR1 SGHRS, CDR2 YFSETQ. V lost 4 bases and J lost 1, with 5 bases in between. The CDR3 is made up of 12 amino acids.

This clone is a singleton in its sample. The chain combines TRBV6-5 with TRBJ1-1; D unclear. The CDR3 runs to 13 residues. V was trimmed by 7 bases and J by 1 base, leaving 10 bases between them. The germline V gene has CDR1 MNHEY and CDR2 SVGAGI. CDR3 amino acids: CASTSPGNTEAFF. CDR3 DNA: TGTGCCAGCACCTCCCCGGGGAACACTGAAGCTTTCTTT.

This rearrangement joins TRBV28 to TRBJ1-5; 10 bases match TRBD1. Germline V gives CDR1 MDHEN, CDR2 SYDVKM. J was trimmed by 6 bases and V by 6 bases; bases with no gene match: 5. The CDR3 spans 14 residues. The CDR3 sequence: CASRGTGDSQPQHF. CDR3 bases: TGTGCCAGCAGGGGGACAGGGGACAGTCAGCCCCAGCATTTT.

On this clone itself: One end of the junction fails to match germline, which may point to a read error. The CDR3 region has the DNA TGTGCTAGCAGCTTAAGCCTGTCAGAGACCCAGTACTTC. As protein: CASSLSLSETQYF. The rearrangement uses TRBV7-7 and TRBJ2-5, with D unresolved. This CDR3 comprises 13 residues. The germline V gene has CDR1 SSHAT and CDR2 FNYEAQ (reference sequence).

This clone was counted a few times. This chain uses TRBV6-5 with TRBJ1-1; D is unresolved. V lost 7 bases to trimming and J lost 4 bases, with 7 bases between them. From germline, CDR1 is MNHEY and CDR2 SVGAGI. The CDR3 has 11 amino acids. CDR3 residues: CASMRGTEAFF. Here the CDR3 DNA reads TGTGCCAGCATGCGGGGCACTGAAGCTTTCTTT.

The chain joins TRBV6-5 to TRBJ2-5; the D call may be TRBD1 or TRBD2 (5 bases each). The ends were cut back, 7 bases at V and 4 bases at J, with 13 bases in the middle. This CDR3 comprises 13 residues. Germline CDR1 and CDR2: MNHEY and SVGAGI. This CDR3 is CASMRGRGETQYF. Here the CDR3 DNA reads TGTGCCAGCATGAGGGGAAGGGGAGAGACCCAGTACTTC.

Only a few counts were recorded for this clone. V is TRBV5-6 and J is TRBJ1-2, with D possibly TRBD1 on 5 matching bases. The germline CDR1 and CDR2 sequences are SGHDT and YYEEEE. V shed 2 bases and J shed 7 bases, with 15 bases lying between them. The CDR3 is 14 amino acids. Written as DNA, the CDR3 is TGTGCCAGCAGCTTCAGGGCCGCCTCTGGTGGCTACACCTTC. This codes for CASSFRAASGGYTF. Using reference TRBV5-6 and TRBJ1-2 for the parts outside the CDR3, the full variable domain is DAGVTQSPTHLIKTRGQQVTLRCSPKSGHDTVSWYQQALGQGPQFIFQYYEEEERQRGNFPDRFSGHQFPNYSSELNVNALLLGDSALYLCASSFRAASGGYTFGSGTRLTVV.

The sample holds a few counts of this clone. This sequence joins TRBV2 and TRBJ1-5; no clear D gene. V lost 3 bases and J lost 2, with 8 bases in between. CDR1 and CDR2 from the germline V gene are SNHLY and FYNNEI. CDR3 size: 14 residues. The CDR3 nucleotides read TGTGCCAGCAGTGACGGACGAGGCAATCAGCCCCAGCATTTT. The encoded protein is CASSDGRGNQPQHF.

In the case of this clone: Other DNA sequences in the sample encode the same CDR3. The gene calls are TRBV18 and TRBJ2-7, with D tentatively TRBD1 (6 bases). The CDR3 loop spans 13 amino acids. The germline V gene encodes CDR1 KGHSH and CDR2 LQKENI. V was clipped by 3 bases and J by 7 bases, with 13 bases between them. CDR3 sequence reads: CASSPLGGGEQYF. CDR3 sequence (DNA): TGTGCCAGCTCACCCCTAGGGGGTGGGGAGCAGTACTTC.

J is TRBJ2-3 and V is TRBV6-5; a possible D gene is TRBD1 (5 bases). V lost 5 bases and J lost 7, with 10 bases in between. The CDR3 runs 12 residues. CDR1 is MNHEY, CDR2 SVGAGI, per germline. The CDR3 region has the DNA TGTGCCAGCAGTAAAGACAGAAATACGCAGTATTTT. This encodes CASSKDRNTQYF.

V is TRBV7-8 and J is TRBJ2-3; 11 nucleotides match TRBD1. V shed 1 base and J 5 bases; nucleotides not matched to a gene: 5. This CDR3 is 16 amino acids long. CDR1 is SGHVS, CDR2 FQNEAQ, per germline. The DNA for the CDR3 is TGTGCCAGCAGCTTAGACTGGACAGGGGGCCTAGATACGCAGTATTTT. This encodes CASSLDWTGGLDTQYF.

Concerning this clone itself: The sample contains more than one DNA sequence encoding this CDR3. This chain's CDR3 is CASSLGRSTDTQYF. The CDR3 region has the DNA TGCGCCAGCAGCTTAGGGCGTTCCACAGATACGCAGTATTTT. The chain carries TRBV5-1 and TRBJ2-3; D remains ambiguous. Germline CDR1 and CDR2: SGHRS and YFSETQ. Trimming removed 2 bases from V and 2 bases from J, with 9 bases in between. This CDR3 is built from 14 residues.

The J gene is TRBJ2-3, the V gene TRBV19; a possible D gene is TRBD1 (5 bases). The CDR3 is 15 residues long. Germline CDR1 and CDR2: LNHDA and SQIVND (reference sequence). V lost 5 bases to trimming and J lost 0 bases, with 12 bases between them. CDR3 coding DNA: TGTGCCAGTAGTGAAGGGGTGCCTAGCACAGATACGCAGTATTTT. This sequence encodes CASSEGVPSTDTQYF.

This chain uses TRBV2 with TRBJ2-1; 10 bases align to TRBD1. V lost 4 bases, J lost 7 bases, and 7 bases stayed unmatched. Germline V gives CDR1 SNHLY, CDR2 FYNNEI. CDR3 length equals 15 residues. The CDR3 sequence is CASSGDRGLLNEQFF. CDR3 nucleotides: TGTGCCAGCAGTGGGGACAGGGGCCTTTTGAATGAGCAGTTCTTC.

The chain is built from TRBV6-6 and TRBJ1-2; D is uncertain. This CDR3 spans 14 amino acids. CDR1 is MNHNY, CDR2 SVGAGI, per germline (reference sequence). V was shortened by 8 bases and J by 1 base, with 14 bases between the two germline ends. In DNA, the CDR3 is TGTGCCAGCGACGGGCCTTATCTTAACTATGGCTACACCTTC. This sequence encodes CASDGPYLNYGYTF.

In regard to this clone: An end of the junction differs from the germline gene, which may be a read error. This CDR3 is also generated by other DNA sequences in the sample. The chain couples TRBV7-7 to TRBJ2-5; D ambiguous. CDR1 and CDR2 (germline): SSHAT, FNYEAQ (reference sequence). This CDR3 comprises 13 residues. CDR3 residues: CASSLGSKETQYF. In DNA, the CDR3 is TGTGCTAGCAGCTTAGGGTCAAAGGAGACCCAGTACTTC.

The J gene is TRBJ2-1, the V gene TRBV6-1; 11 positions match TRBD2. The CDR3 is made up of 16 amino acids. V gave up 1 base and J gave up 4 bases; unmatched junction bases: 3. Germline V gene lookup returns CDR1 MNHNS and CDR2 SASEGT. CDR3 region: CASSEESSGRYNEQFF. The CDR3 DNA sequence: TGTGCCAGCAGTGAAGAGTCTAGCGGGAGGTACAATGAGCAGTTCTTC.

The gene calls are TRBV19 and TRBJ2-3; either TRBD1 or TRBD2 may fit D (5 bases each). This CDR3 region has 18 residues. CDR1 is LNHDA, CDR2 SQIVND, per germline (reference sequence). V was cut by 4 bases and J by 1 base, with 21 bases left in between. The CDR3 loop reads CASSTGDLRDGGTDTQYF. CDR3 in DNA: TGTGCCAGTAGTACCGGCGACCTTCGGGACGGGGGCACAGATACGCAGTATTTT.

This chain joins TRBV29-1 and TRBJ2-7; D tentatively fits TRBD1 or TRBD2 (5 bases each). With 2 bases removed from V and 6 bases from J, the gap between germline ends came to 11 bases. CDR3 length: 12 amino acids. CDR1 SQVTM and CDR2 ANQGSEA come from the germline V gene. The CDR3 DNA sequence: TGCAGCGTTGAATGGGATGGGGGCGAGCAGTACTTC. It encodes CSVEWDGGEQYF.